The T cell receptor beta chain under discussion was sequenced for a study of shared clonotypes between healthy human individuals. Each subset's genomic DNA was shared equally among a number of immunoSEQ plates. Profiling relied on immunoSEQ multiplex PCR, and the TCRdb table lists in-frame clones only, not all of them. The sample contains about 2.2 million clones, 93% of which appear only once. A note on this clone: The target antigen is unknown.

The V and J ends lost 0 bases and 3 bases, in that order; junction bases with no gene match: 7. The CDR3 is made up of 18 amino acids. From germline, CDR1 is WNHNN and CDR2 SYGVQD (reference sequence). CD8 cells regarded as naive lacked CD45RO, were positively chosen for CCR7, and omitted terminally differentiated effector memory CD45RA+ cells. Findings and limits, study-wide: Several donors showed sharing of approximately 5% of naive CD4 clonotypes.

The sequence derives from a man younger than 35 in good health. Some clones in this sample may be carry-over from other donors' samples. Sequences were obtained from naive CD8+ T cells from PBMCs. The V gene is TRBV10-1, the J gene TRBJ2-3, with TRBD2 matching over 12 bases. CDR3 sequence reads: CASSESFWTSGKTDTQYF. As DNA, the CDR3 is TGCGCCAGCAGTGAGTCTTTCTGGACTAGCGGGAAGACAGATACGCAGTATTTT.